The 10 T cell receptor beta chains below come from one sample, sequenced in a study of neoadjuvant anti-PD-1 for oral cavity cancer. The time point was: after neoadjuvant nivolumab, at surgical resection. The repertoire was sequenced with immunoSEQ multiplex PCR; TCRdb's copy has only in-frame clones and lacks some. Of approximately 68,000 clones listed, roughly nine tenths were seen once; the top ten hold 2.5% to 3%. The sequences come from PBMCs, collected after nivolumab (anti-PD-1) treatment. These receptors came from a person aged 35-80 years with oral cavity squamous cell carcinoma.

The V call is TRBV11-3, the J call TRBJ2-1; 14 bases match TRBD2. Germline assignment: CDR1 SGHNT and CDR2 YENEEA. CDR3 length: 15 residues. Germline trimming cut 5 bases from V and 9 bases from J; bases unmatched to any gene: 6. CDR3 protein: CASSRGLAGGGEQFF. The CDR3 region has the DNA TGTGCCAGCAGCCGCGGACTAGCGGGAGGAGGTGAGCAGTTCTTC. The full variable domain, completed using reference TRBV11-3 and TRBJ2-1, is EAGVVQSPRYKIIEKKQPVAFWCNPISGHNTLYWYLQNLGQGPELLIRYENEEAVDDSQLPKDRFSAERLKGVDSTLKIQPAELGDSAVYLCASSRGLAGGGEQFFGPGTRLTVL.

The rearrangement joins TRBV9 to TRBJ2-1; tentatively, D is TRBD2 (7 bases). Trimming removed 0 bases at V and 8 bases at J, with 15 bases between. The germline V gene has CDR1 SGDLS and CDR2 YYNGEE. The CDR3 extends over 15 amino acids. CDR3 amino acids: CASSVAGGPLDEQFF. Written as DNA, the CDR3 is TGTGCCAGCAGCGTAGCGGGGGGCCCCTTAGATGAGCAGTTCTTC.

V usage is TRBV28 and J usage is TRBJ1-5; D possibly corresponds to TRBD1 (5 bases). CDR3 length: 15 residues. V was shortened by 5 bases and J by 5 bases, with 16 bases between the two germline ends. Germline CDR1 reads MDHEN; CDR2 reads SYDVKM. The CDR3 spells CASSPGVGSDQPQHF. CDR3 DNA: TGTGCCAGCAGTCCGGGGGTGGGTTCCGATCAGCCCCAGCATTTT.

This rearrangement joins TRBV6-1 to TRBJ2-2, with 13 bases identical to TRBD2. V lost 9 bases and J lost 3; bases outside the gene matches: 4. Germline assignment: CDR1 MNHNS and CDR2 SASEGT. This CDR3 is 15 amino acids long. CDR3 in amino acids: CASSGLAGDTGELFF. In nucleotides, the CDR3 is TGTGCCAGTTCTGGACTAGCGGGAGACACCGGGGAGCTGTTTTTT.

V usage is TRBV29-1 and J usage is TRBJ1-3; unclear D gene. Trimming shortened V by 3 bases and J by 0 bases, and 12 bases separated the two germline ends. CDR3 length: 15 residues. From germline, CDR1 is SQVTM and CDR2 ANQGSEA. Here the CDR3 reads CSVDSGSGSGNTIYF. As DNA, the CDR3 is TGCAGCGTTGATTCTGGCTCAGGCTCTGGAAACACCATATATTTT.

The chain recombines TRBV6-1 with TRBJ1-1, with D hard to call. Germline CDR1 is MNHNS and CDR2 is SASEGT. The CDR3 contains 13 residues. The V end was cut by 4 bases, the J end by 1 base, with 7 bases between. The CDR3 sequence is CASSVAQNTEAFF. In DNA form, the CDR3 reads TGTGCCAGCAGTGTAGCTCAGAACACTGAAGCTTTCTTT.

V usage is TRBV6-4 and J usage is TRBJ2-3; D call uncertain. Per germline, CDR1 MRHNA and CDR2 SNTAGT. V lost 4 bases, J lost 2 bases, and 10 bases lay in between. This CDR3 region has 14 residues. CDR3 protein: CASSAQPSTDTQYF. The CDR3 nucleotides read TGTGCCAGCAGTGCCCAGCCCTCCACAGATACGCAGTATTTT.

This clone occurred once. The gene calls are TRBV28 and TRBJ2-2; D remains unclear. The CDR3 is 15 residues long. Trimming removed 3 bases at V and 0 bases at J, with 8 bases between. CDR1 is MDHEN and CDR2 is SYDVKM in the germline V gene. The CDR3 DNA follows: TGTGCCAGCAGTTTTTCGTCCCCGAACACCGGGGAGCTGTTTTTT. Translation gives CASSFSSPNTGELFF.

This clone was seen a few times. The genes are TRBV5-1 and TRBJ1-1; D remains ambiguous. V gave up 3 bases and J gave up 8 bases, with 11 bases separating them. The length of the CDR3 is 12 residues. In germline, CDR1 is SGHRS, CDR2 YFSETQ. CDR3: CASSSTLGEAFF. The CDR3 DNA sequence: TGCGCCAGCAGCTCGACCCTGGGGGAAGCTTTCTTT. The full variable domain, rest sourced from reference TRBV5-1 and TRBJ1-1, is KAGVTQTPRYLIKTRGQQVTLSCSPISGHRSVSWYQQTPGQGLQFLFEYFSETQRNKGNFPGRFSGRQFSNSRSEMNVSTLELGDSALYLCASSSTLGEAFFGQGTRLTVV.

CDR3 sequence: CASSLRRSPRTF. CDR3 in DNA: TGTGCCAGCAGCTTGCGTAGGTCGCCGAGGACCTTC. This rearrangement joins TRBV5-6 to TRBJ1-2; D remains ambiguous. Germline CDR1 reads SGHDT; CDR2 reads YYEEEE. This CDR3 is built from 12 residues. Trimming removed 1 base at V and 14 bases at J, with 15 bases between.